A selection of T cell receptor beta chains follows, all from one sample in a study of patients and donors after allogeneic stem cell transplantation. One entry per CDR3 protein results from TCRdb running MiXCR on the RT-PCR reads. The repertoire holds approximately 20,000 distinct CDR3 sequences, with about 5% as singletons. The sample taken for sequencing was blood, either unsorted or a sorted T cell fraction (not recorded which). The origin of the receptors is a human donor who was either an allogeneic HSCT recipient or a stem cell or donor lymphocyte infusion donor (not recorded which). It is not recorded whose cells these are; they may come from a transplant donor. The CDR3 runs from the conserved cysteine through the conserved F or W. The D gene is left open where the match is weak. For some rows the clone size is stated as once, few or many, or as a class when expanded; others skip it.

J gene,D gene,V gene,clone size,CDR3 DNA,CDR3 protein
TRBJ1-1,TRBD1,TRBV9,few,TGTGCCAGCAGCGTAGCCAGGGGGCGCCCCTGGAACACTGAAGCTTTCTTT,CASSVARGRPWNTEAFF
TRBJ2-5,-,TRBV14,many,TGTGCCAGCAGCCCCGGCGCTCAAGAGACCCAGTACTTC,CASSPGAQETQYF
TRBJ2-5,-,TRBV7-2,many,TGTGCCAGCAGCTTAACAGCGGTGTACCAAGAGACCCAGTACTTC,CASSLTAVYQETQYF
TRBJ2-7,TRBD2,TRBV19,many,TGTGCCAGTAGTACAACTGCTAGCGGGACGCCCTACGAGCAGTACTTC,CASSTTASGTPYEQYF
TRBJ2-7,-,TRBV20-1,few,TGCAGTGCTCCCGAGGACGGGCCAAGCGGCGAGCAGTACTTC,CSAPEDGPSGEQYF
TRBJ2-1,-,TRBV5-6,medium-sized,TGTGCCAGCAGCCTGACTAGGAATGAGCAGTTCTTC,CASSLTRNEQFF
TRBJ2-1,-,TRBV20-1,many,TGCAGTGCTAGAGATTCTAGGGGTTTAGAAATGCAGTTCTTC,CSARDSRGLEMQFF
TRBJ2-7,-,TRBV7-9,few,TGTGCCAGCAGCTTATTAGGGGGCTACGAGCAGTACTTC,CASSLLGGYEQYF
TRBJ2-3,-,TRBV29-1,many,TGCAGCGCTGGGGACACCCCCCCCTCGCAGTATTTT,CSAGDTPPSQYF
TRBJ1-1,-,TRBV11-2,many,TGTGCCAGCAGCCCTAGATGGGCGCAGTCTTTCTTT,CASSPRWAQSFF
TRBJ2-7,-,TRBV25-1,few,TGTGCCAGCAACCCTCGGGGGTCCTACGAGCAGTACTTC,CASNPRGSYEQYF
TRBJ2-7,TRBD1,TRBV27,few,TGTGCCAGCAGGGCAGGGTCCGGGACAGGCTACGAGCAGTACTTC,CASRAGSGTGYEQYF
TRBJ1-2,-,TRBV7-9,many,TGTGCCAGCAGCCTACTTGCGGGGGGCTATGGCTACACCTTC,CASSLLAGGYGYTF
TRBJ2-3,-,TRBV29-1,many,TGCAGCGTTGAAGGGACATACGCCACAGATACGCAGTATTTT,CSVEGTYATDTQYF
TRBJ2-2,TRBD1,TRBV18,-,TGTGCCAGCTCACAAATAGGGACAGGGAATACCGGGGAGCTGTTTTTT,CASSQIGTGNTGELFF
TRBJ2-1,TRBD2,TRBV5-1,many,TGCGCCAGCAGCTACCAAGCGGGAGCCACCAACAATGAGCAGTTCTTC,CASSYQAGATNNEQFF
TRBJ2-3,TRBD2,TRBV10-1,many,TGCGCCAGCAGTGAGTTGGCGGGAGTTGGTACGCAGTATTTT,CASSELAGVGTQYF
TRBJ1-1,TRBD1,TRBV10-3,many,TGTGCCATCAGCACAGGGGGAAAGAGTGAAGCTTTCTTT,CAISTGGKSEAFF
TRBJ2-7,TRBD1,TRBV7-9,many,TGTGCCAGCAGCTTAAAACCGGGACAGGGGGCGGTTGAGCAGTACTTC,CASSLKPGQGAVEQYF
TRBJ1-6,-,TRBV7-9,many,TGTGCCAGCAGCCCCGAGCTTTCACCCCTCCACTTT,CASSPELSPLHF
TRBJ2-1,TRBD2,TRBV19,few,TGTGCCAGTAGTATCTTCTCTAGCGGGGACTACAATGAGCAGTTCTTC,CASSIFSSGDYNEQFF
TRBJ1-2,-,TRBV29-1,many,TGCAGCACAGGGACCGCTAACTATGGCTACACCTTC,CSTGTANYGYTF
TRBJ1-2,TRBD1,TRBV28,many,TGTGCCAGCAGACTCAGACAGGGGCTAGGTGGAGGCTACACCTTC,CASRLRQGLGGGYTF
TRBJ2-5,TRBD1,TRBV27,many,TGTGCCAGCAGTCAGACAGGGTACGGGGAGACCCAGTACTTC,CASSQTGYGETQYF
TRBJ1-4,-,TRBV7-9,many,TGTGCCAGCAGCTTAGCGCCGTTGACGGTTTCTAATGAAAAACTGTTTTTT,CASSLAPLTVSNEKLFF
TRBJ2-5,-,TRBV11-2,medium-sized,TGTGCCAGCAGCTTACCCACCTATGGGACCAATCAAGAGACCCAGTACTTC,CASSLPTYGTNQETQYF
TRBJ2-2,-,TRBV7-9,many,TGTGCCAGCAGCCCTTACAGGAACACCGGGGAGCTGTTTTTT,CASSPYRNTGELFF
TRBJ1-1,-,TRBV5-1,many,TGCGCCAGCAGCTTGGGACAGCTTATGAACACTGAAGCTTTCTTT,CASSLGQLMNTEAFF
TRBJ1-2,-,TRBV7-9,many,TGTGCCAGCAGCTTAGGACAGAGTAACTATGGCTACACCTTC,CASSLGQSNYGYTF
TRBJ1-1,-,TRBV7-9,many,TGTGCCAGCAGCTTAGTCAGGCGCCGGGGGACTGAAGCTTTCTTT,CASSLVRRRGTEAFF
TRBJ1-5,TRBD1,TRBV12-3/TRBV12-4,many,TGTGCCAGCAGCCCCCAGTGGGAGGGGGCTTTCGTGAGCAATCAGCCCCAGCATTTT,CASSPQWEGAFVSNQPQHF
TRBJ2-7,TRBD2,TRBV5-1,few,TGCGCCAGCAGCATCCGGGACTACACCTACGAGCAGTACTTC,CASSIRDYTYEQYF
TRBJ1-2,TRBD1,TRBV6-2/TRBV6-3,many,TGTGCCAGCAGTTACTCAGGACAGGCTTTAAACTATGGCTACACCTTC,CASSYSGQALNYGYTF
TRBJ2-2,-,TRBV21-1,-,TGTGCCAGCAGCTTGGGGTGCACCGGGGAGCTGTTTTTT,CASSLGCTGELFF
TRBJ2-7,TRBD1,TRBV7-2,many,TGTGCCAGCAGCCCCCGACAGGGCCTCGGTTACGAGCAGTACTTC,CASSPRQGLGYEQYF
TRBJ2-5,TRBD2,TRBV7-9,many,TGTGCCAGCAGGGGGGGGGACCAAGAGACCCAGTACTTC,CASRGGDQETQYF
TRBJ2-3,TRBD2,TRBV7-9,many,TGTGCCAGCAGCCACAGGACTAGCGGACGAGATACGCAGTATTTT,CASSHRTSGRDTQYF
TRBJ2-1,-,TRBV15,many,TGTGCCACCAGCTCTAATGCCTACAATGAGCAGTTCTTC,CATSSNAYNEQFF
TRBJ2-5,-,TRBV4-2,many,TGTGCCAGCAGCCGCAGAATTGTCCAAGAGACCCAGTACTTC,CASSRRIVQETQYF
TRBJ2-1,-,TRBV4-1,many,TGCGCCAGCAGCCAATTAGCCGACGAGAGGCAGTTCTTC,CASSQLADERQFF
TRBJ2-2,-,TRBV20-1,medium-sized,TGCAGTGCTTGCCCACTAGTAAACACCGGGGAGCTGTTTTTT,CSACPLVNTGELFF
TRBJ2-7,-,TRBV21-1,many,TGTGCCAGCAGCCCTGTTGGTGGGGTAGCGGGGGGTTACTCCTACGAGCAGTACTTC,CASSPVGGVAGGYSYEQYF
TRBJ1-4,TRBD1,TRBV19,-,TGTGCCAGTAGTACCCGGACAGGGGCTTATGAAAAACTGTTTTTT,CASSTRTGAYEKLFF
TRBJ2-1,-,TRBV20-1,many,TGCAGTGCTAGTGGGGCAGTCTCCTACAATGAGCAGTTCTTC,CSASGAVSYNEQFF
TRBJ1-6,-,TRBV6-5,many,TGTGCCAGCAGTTTCAGCGGCCATAATTCACCCCTCCACTTT,CASSFSGHNSPLHF
TRBJ2-7,-,TRBV7-9,many,TGTGCCAGCAGCTTAGCAGAAGCATTCAAGCAGTACTTC,CASSLAEAFKQYF